This T cell receptor beta chain was recovered during a study of tumor and adjacent non-tumor tissue in lung cancer. Looking at the study overall: The patients, roughly eleven men and about 5 women, were about 30 to 85 with stage I to III disease. Some 3.9 million productive TCRbeta reads were obtained per sample on average.

General study findings and limits: Compared with tumor, normal lung showed significantly lower TCR diversity.

With regard to this clonotype: Its antigen is unidentified. At one end, the junction sequence differs from germline, possibly due to a read error.

RNA was extracted from bulk tissue without any cell sorting. A modified ARM-PCR protocol with three rounds of nested PCR amplified TCRbeta. TCRdb reanalysed the multiplex PCR reads using MiXCR and keeps one entry per CDR3 protein. The sample consists of some 71,000 distinct CDR3 sequences, around 70% of them appearing once. CDR3 length equals 15 residues. Germline CDR1 and CDR2: MNHEY and SVGEGT. This receptor was obtained from a woman between 40 and 50 years old with non-small cell lung cancer. Material: lung tumor tissue. The chain couples TRBV6-2 or TRBV6-3 to TRBJ1-5; no clear D gene. CDR3 in amino acids: CTSSSRRARNQPQHF. CDR3 coding DNA: TGTACCAGCAGTTCCCGACGGGCCCGCAATCAGCCCCAGCATTTT.